These 16 T cell receptor beta chains were sequenced from one sample in a study of tumour-infiltrating T cells in Burkitt lymphoma. Sequencing was performed with immunoSEQ multiplex PCR; in TCRdb, only in-frame clones are kept and a portion is missing. The data hold some 1,300 clones, with roughly 14% observed a single time. Material for sequencing was tumor tissue. These receptors were taken from a human donor with Burkitt lymphoma.

The rearrangement uses TRBV14 and TRBJ2-7, with D unclear. Germline CDR1 and CDR2: SGHDN and FVKESK. This CDR3 is built from 15 residues. Trimming cost V 4 bases and J 0 bases, with 13 bases left between them. This CDR3 is CASSLRTDLSYEQYF. The CDR3 DNA is TGTGCCAGCAGCCTCCGAACGGACCTCTCCTACGAGCAGTACTTC.

This clone came up a few times. The chain links TRBV11-3 to TRBJ2-1; D is uncertain. V was shortened by 0 bases and J by 10 bases, with 10 bases between the two germline ends. From germline, CDR1 is SGHNT and CDR2 YENEEA. The CDR3 is 13 amino acids. In DNA form, the CDR3 reads TGTGCCAGCAGCTTAGATTCCCAAGGGGAGCAGTTCTTC. It is translated as CASSLDSQGEQFF.

This clone was detected a few times. The CDR3 loop is CASRPLLAGVSDTQYF. DNA of the CDR3: TGTGCCAGCAGACCCCTACTAGCGGGAGTTTCAGATACGCAGTATTTT. V gene TRBV7-9 combines with J gene TRBJ2-3; 11 bases map to TRBD2. With V trimmed by 6 bases and J by 4 bases, 9 bases remained unmatched. The germline V gene encodes CDR1 SEHNR and CDR2 FQNEAQ (reference sequence). The CDR3 loop spans 16 amino acids.

The chain has TRBV29-1 and TRBJ2-1; 14 bases match TRBD2. The CDR3 spans 14 residues. Germline V gives CDR1 SQVTM, CDR2 ANQGSEA. With V trimmed by 6 bases and J by 12 bases, 10 bases remained unmatched. The CDR3 sequence: CSVLPGLAGAAQFF. The CDR3 region has the DNA TGCAGCGTCCTACCGGGACTAGCGGGAGCAGCGCAGTTCTTC.

The chain employs TRBV12-5 and TRBJ2-3, with 8 bases identical to TRBD2. Looked up from germline, CDR1 is LGHNT and CDR2 is FRNRAP. V lost 5 bases, J lost 5 bases, and 9 bases stayed unmatched. The CDR3 loop spans 15 amino acids. CDR3 residues: CASGGAGAPIDTQYF. The CDR3 nucleotides are TGTGCTAGTGGTGGAGCGGGGGCCCCAATAGATACGCAGTATTTT.

This clone occurred a few times. Compared with germline, one end of the junction differs, possibly owing to a read error. The V and J genes are TRBV4-1 and TRBJ2-5; tentative D call: TRBD2 (7 bases). Looked up from germline, CDR1 is MGHRA and CDR2 is YSYEKL. This CDR3 spans 16 amino acids. CDR3 region: CVSSHIRGASRETQYF. DNA of the CDR3: TGCGTCAGCAGCCATATTCGGGGGGCGAGTCGAGAGACCCAGTACTTC.

J is TRBJ2-3 and V is TRBV7-2; D may correspond to TRBD1 or TRBD2 (7 bases each). Germline V lookup: CDR1 SGHTA, CDR2 FQGNSA. The CDR3 runs to 16 residues. Trimming removed 5 bases at V and 2 bases at J, with 17 bases between. The CDR3 DNA follows: TGTGCCAGCAGCCCTCGACAGGGAGGGGACACAGATACGCAGTATTTT. It specifies CASSPRQGGDTDTQYF.

This clone turned up a few times. The rearrangement links TRBV5-6 to TRBJ1-5; no clear D gene. Germline loops: CDR1 SGHDT, CDR2 YYEEEE. V was clipped by 1 base and J by 1 base, with 3 bases between them. The CDR3 totals 13 residues. The CDR3: CASSLRSNQPQHF. In DNA, the CDR3 is TGTGCCAGCAGCTTGCGGAGCAATCAGCCCCAGCATTTT.

The sample holds a few counts of this clone. The CDR3 reads CASSSVLEKQFF. The CDR3 DNA is TGTGCCAGCAGTTCCGTTTTGGAAAAGCAGTTCTTC. This chain uses TRBV6-5 with TRBJ2-1, with D unclear. The V end was cut by 4 bases, the J end by 11 bases, with 12 bases between. This CDR3 has 12 residues. Germline V lookup: CDR1 MNHEY, CDR2 SVGAGI.

V usage is TRBV10-3 and J usage is TRBJ2-7; D not certain. There are 13 residues in the CDR3. The germline V gene has CDR1 ENHRY and CDR2 SYGVKD. Trimming shortened V by 0 bases and J by 3 bases, and 6 bases separated the two germline ends. Written as DNA, the CDR3 is TGTGCCATCAGTGAGTCGAACCGCTACGAGCAGTACTTC. Protein sequence: CAISESNRYEQYF.

This chain connects TRBV7-2 to TRBJ2-7; D uncertain. Per the germline V gene, CDR1 is SGHTA and CDR2 is FQGNSA. V was cut by 4 bases and J by 7 bases, with 8 bases left in between. CDR3 length: 11 amino acids. CDR3 protein: CASSSYGEQYF. The DNA of the CDR3 is TGTGCCAGCAGCTCCTATGGGGAGCAGTACTTC.

This clone was detected a few times. The rearrangement links TRBV4-2 to TRBJ2-5, with TRBD2 matching 8 bases. The CDR3 consists of 15 residues. Germline assignment: CDR1 LGHNA and CDR2 YNFKEQ. With V trimmed by 4 bases and J by 2 bases, 6 bases remained unmatched. The CDR3 is CASSPNREGQETQYF. CDR3 sequence (DNA): TGTGCCAGCAGCCCAAATCGGGAGGGGCAAGAGACCCAGTACTTC.

Only a few counts were recorded for this clone. V gene TRBV19 combines with J gene TRBJ2-1; maybe TRBD2 (6 bases). This CDR3 region has 14 residues. Trimming left V 8 bases short and J 8 bases short, with 19 bases between. CDR1 and CDR2 from the germline V gene are LNHDA and SQIVND (reference sequence). The CDR3 DNA is TGTGCCAGTCGGAACTGGGGACTTGGCGATGAGCAGTTCTTC. This encodes CASRNWGLGDEQFF.

The gene calls are TRBV9 and TRBJ1-1; the D gene is possibly TRBD1 (6 bases). Germline CDR1 and CDR2: SGDLS and YYNGEE. This CDR3 is 16 amino acids long. V lost 4 bases and J lost 1, with 17 bases in between. As DNA, the CDR3 is TGTGCCAGCAGCCCCACACCCGGACAGACGAACACTGAAGCTTTCTTT. It specifies CASSPTPGQTNTEAFF.

The chain joins TRBV7-2 to TRBJ2-2, with a tentative D call TRBD2 (6 bases). Trimming stripped 4 bases from V and 0 bases from J, with 15 bases between. Germline V gene lookup returns CDR1 SGHTA and CDR2 FQGNSA. The CDR3 is 17 amino acids. The CDR3 loop reads CASSWGTGLPNTGELFF. The CDR3 coding sequence is TGTGCCAGCAGCTGGGGTACTGGACTACCGAACACCGGGGAGCTGTTTTTT.

This clone was seen a handful of times. The DNA is left out, because the CDR3 cannot be placed on it with certainty; the CDR3 is given as TCRdb lists it. The chain is built from TRBV27 and TRBJ2-1; the DNA was not compared with TRBD2, the D call given in the table. The V gene's germline CDR1 is MNHEY and CDR2 SMNVEV (reference sequence). The CDR3 totals 14 residues, both ends included. The CDR3 loop is CASSFLAASAEQFF.